This is a list of T cell receptor beta chains from one sample in a study of T cells in localized non-small cell lung cancer. The repertoire was sequenced with immunoSEQ multiplex PCR; TCRdb's copy has only in-frame clones and lacks some. This sample has tens of thousands of clones; 88% occur once, and the top ten carry roughly 19%. Here the sequenced sample was peripheral blood, taken before any cancer treatment. The receptor set was obtained from a woman aged 35 to 69 with stage I squamous cell lung carcinoma. CDR3s include the opening cysteine and the closing phenylalanine or tryptophan. A D gene is named only where the DNA matches it firmly. Clone sizes are given selectively: once, few, many, or a class where the clone is expanded.

j_gene | abundance | len | v_gene | d_gene | CDR3aa | CDR3nt
TRBJ1-4 | NA | 15 | TRBV5-1 | TRBD1 | CASSRQGRGNEKLFF | TGCGCCAGCTCTCGTCAGGGCAGGGGGAATGAAAAACTGTTTTTT
TRBJ2-7 | NA | 16 | TRBV4-2 | TRBD2 | CASSQATSGGSYEQYF | TGTGCCAGCAGCCAAGCGACTAGCGGGGGTTCATACGAGCAGTACTTC
TRBJ2-7 | once | 14 | TRBV7-2 | NA | CASSPDRWSYEQYF | TGTGCCAGCAGTCCTGACAGGTGGTCGTACGAGCAGTACTTC
TRBJ2-5 | NA | 13 | TRBV29-1 | TRBD2 | CSFRTSGGETQYF | TGCAGCTTTAGGACTAGCGGGGGGGAGACCCAGTACTTC
TRBJ2-2 | once | 12 | TRBV2 | NA | CASKEDTGELFF | TGTGCCAGCAAGGAGGACACCGGGGAGCTGTTTTTT
TRBJ2-5 | NA | 14 | TRBV5-8 | NA | CASSLYGPQETQYF | TGTGCCAGCAGCTTGTACGGGCCTCAAGAGACCCAGTACTTC
TRBJ2-3 | NA | 15 | TRBV5-4 | NA | CASSLQTVGTDTQYF | TGTGCCAGCAGCCTCCAGACAGTGGGCACAGATACGCAGTATTTT
TRBJ1-2 | NA | 14 | TRBV9 | TRBD1 | CASSGLDREGGYTF | TGTGCCAGCAGCGGGCTAGACAGGGAAGGAGGCTACACCTTC
TRBJ2-3 | NA | 16 | TRBV9 | TRBD2 | CASSVLAGISTDTQYF | TGTGCCAGCAGCGTTCTAGCGGGGATAAGCACAGATACGCAGTATTTT
TRBJ2-2 | few | 13 | TRBV15 | NA | CAARDSNTGELFF | TGTGCAGCTCGGGATTCGAACACCGGGGAGCTGTTTTTT
TRBJ2-7 | NA | 14 | TRBV7-3 | NA | CASSLTPGHYEQYF | TGTGCCAGCAGCTTAACTCCGGGGCACTACGAGCAGTACTTC
TRBJ2-1 | NA | 16 | TRBV4-1 | TRBD2 | CASSPSRRGFYNEQFF | TGCGCCAGCAGCCCAAGTAGGCGGGGGTTCTACAATGAGCAGTTCTTC
TRBJ1-3 | NA | 15 | TRBV11-2 | TRBD1 | CASSLLRGYGNTIYF | TGTGCCAGCAGCTTGCTCAGGGGGTACGGAAACACCATATATTTT
TRBJ1-1 | NA | 16 | TRBV2 | NA | CASTREAGAQNTEAFF | TGTGCCAGCACCCGGGAGGCAGGGGCCCAGAACACTGAAGCTTTCTTT